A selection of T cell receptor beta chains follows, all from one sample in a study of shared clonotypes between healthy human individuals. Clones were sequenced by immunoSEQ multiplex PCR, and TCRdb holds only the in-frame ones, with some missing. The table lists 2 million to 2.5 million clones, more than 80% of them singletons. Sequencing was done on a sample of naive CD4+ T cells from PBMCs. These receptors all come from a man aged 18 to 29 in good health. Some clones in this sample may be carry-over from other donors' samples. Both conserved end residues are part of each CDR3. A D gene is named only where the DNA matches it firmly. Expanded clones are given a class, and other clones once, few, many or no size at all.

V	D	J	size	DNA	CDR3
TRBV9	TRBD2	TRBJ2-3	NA	TGTGCCAGCAGCGTACTAGCGGTAAGCACAGATACGCAGTATTTT	CASSVLAVSTDTQYF
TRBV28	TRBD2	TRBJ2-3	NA	TGTGCCAGCAGTTTTATTAGCGGAGGGAGGGCAGATACGCAGTATTTT	CASSFISGGRADTQYF
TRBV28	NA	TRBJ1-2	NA	TGTGCCAGCAAGCCCAACCCGGGGGACTCCTATGGCTACACCTTC	CASKPNPGDSYGYTF
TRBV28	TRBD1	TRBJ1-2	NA	TGTGCCAGCAGTTTAAGGGGGCTGGGTGGCTACACCTTC	CASSLRGLGGYTF
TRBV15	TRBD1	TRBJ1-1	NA	TGTGCCACCAGCTCTCCAGACAGGGTCACTGAAGCTTTCTTT	CATSSPDRVTEAFF
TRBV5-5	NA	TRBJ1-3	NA	TGTGCCAGCAGCTTGGGGGCGTGGGGGTCCTCTGGAAACACCATATATTTT	CASSLGAWGSSGNTIYF
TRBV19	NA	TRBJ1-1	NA	TGTGCCAGTAGTGATGTTACGGGGCACACTGAAGCTTTCTTT	CASSDVTGHTEAFF
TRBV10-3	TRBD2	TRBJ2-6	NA	TGTGCCATCAGTCGGGGGGACCCCTCTGGGGCCAACGTCCTGACTTTC	CAISRGDPSGANVLTF
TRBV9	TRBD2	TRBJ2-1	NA	TGTGCCAGCAGCGGAGGACTAGCGGGTATCCCGGATGAGCAGTTCTTC	CASSGGLAGIPDEQFF
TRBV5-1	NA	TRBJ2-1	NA	TGCGCCAGCAGCTTGGATCCCCCGCCCAGCGAGCAGTTCTTC	CASSLDPPPSEQFF
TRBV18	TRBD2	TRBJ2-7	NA	TGTGCCGGCTCACCGGGACTAGCGGTGGTCTACGAGCAGTACTTC	CAGSPGLAVVYEQYF
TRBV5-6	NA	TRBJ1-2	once	TGTGCCAGCAGCTTGGCCAATGTGATTGGCTACACCTTC	CASSLANVIGYTF
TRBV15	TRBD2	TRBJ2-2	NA	TGTGCCACCAGCATCCGACTAGCGGGAGCCGGGGAGCTGTTTTTT	CATSIRLAGAGELFF
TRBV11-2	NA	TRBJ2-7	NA	TGTGCCAGCAGTTCCCTCCTAGGGGCCGAGCAGTACTTC	CASSSLLGAEQYF
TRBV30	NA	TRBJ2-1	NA	TGTGCCTGGAGTGTACTTACTAGCTACGATGAGCAGTTCTTC	CAWSVLTSYDEQFF
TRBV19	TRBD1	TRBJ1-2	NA	TGTGCCAGTAGCCGGACAGGGGACTATGGCTACACCTTC	CASSRTGDYGYTF
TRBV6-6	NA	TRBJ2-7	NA	TGTGCCAGCAGTTACTCGTCCAGAAGCTCCTACGAGCAGTACTTC	CASSYSSRSSYEQYF
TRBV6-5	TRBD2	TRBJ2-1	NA	TGTGCCAGCAGTTACGGCGCGGGAGCTGGGAATGAGCAGTTCTTC	CASSYGAGAGNEQFF
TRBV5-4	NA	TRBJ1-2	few	TGTGCCAGCAGCGCCCTCCCAAGGGGAGACTATGGCTACACCTTC	CASSALPRGDYGYTF
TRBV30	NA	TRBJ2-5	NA	TGTGCCTGGAGCAGAGCGGGAGAGACCCAGTACTTC	CAWSRAGETQYF
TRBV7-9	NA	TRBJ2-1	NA	TGTGCCAGCAGCTCTGAAGGAAATGAGCAGTTCTTC	CASSSEGNEQFF
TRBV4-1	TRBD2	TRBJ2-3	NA	TGCGCCAGCAGCCCCGTAGGACTAGCGGGAAGCACAGATACGCAGTATTTT	CASSPVGLAGSTDTQYF
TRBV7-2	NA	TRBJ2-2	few	TGTGCCAGCAGCTTAATAAGCGGAACTAACACCGGGGAGCTGTTTTTT	CASSLISGTNTGELFF
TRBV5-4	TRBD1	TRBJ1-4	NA	TGTGCCAGCAGCCCCCGACAGGGTTCTAATGAAAAACTGTTTTTT	CASSPRQGSNEKLFF
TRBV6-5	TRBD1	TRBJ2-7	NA	TGTGCCAGCAGACTTGGACAGGGTACCTACGAGCAGTACTTC	CASRLGQGTYEQYF
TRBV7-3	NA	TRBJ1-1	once	TGTGCCAGCAGCCCCCAATCGGGGGCGCAATCCACTGAAGCTTTCTTT	CASSPQSGAQSTEAFF
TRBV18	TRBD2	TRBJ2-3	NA	TGTGCCAGCTCTCTCTACCTAGCGGGAGAGGTCATCTCGGCAGATACGCAGTATTTT	CASSLYLAGEVISADTQYF
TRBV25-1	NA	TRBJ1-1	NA	TGTGCCAGCAGTGAATTGGGGCAGGAATGGGGCGGCACTGAAGCTTTCTTT	CASSELGQEWGGTEAFF
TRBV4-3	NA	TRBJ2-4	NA	TGCGCCAGCAGCCCCCGGGCGGGGGCGGACATTCAGTACTTC	CASSPRAGADIQYF
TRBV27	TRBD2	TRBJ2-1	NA	TGTGCCAGCAGGTCGTTTAGAACGGGAGGTGGGAATGAGCAGTTCTTC	CASRSFRTGGGNEQFF
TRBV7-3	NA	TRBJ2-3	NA	TGTGCCAGTTCGGACTCGCCTAGCACAGATACGCAGTATTTT	CASSDSPSTDTQYF
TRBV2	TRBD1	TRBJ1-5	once	TGTGCCAGCAGTGATACAGGGGTTAGCAATCAGCCCCAGCATTTT	CASSDTGVSNQPQHF
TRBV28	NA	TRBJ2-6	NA	TGTGCCAGCAGTTCCCGCTCTGGGGCCAACGTCCTGACTTTC	CASSSRSGANVLTF
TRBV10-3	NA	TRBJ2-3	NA	TGTGCCATCAGCCTACAGGGCGATGGCACAGATACGCAGTATTTT	CAISLQGDGTDTQYF